A selection of T cell receptor beta chains follows, all from one sample in a study of blood T cells in healthy people across ages. TCRdb reanalysed the 5' RACE reads using MiXCR and keeps one entry per CDR3 protein. The sample lists some 1.5 million distinct CDR3 sequences; roughly 30% were seen once. Sequencing was carried out using blood. The receptors here all came from a woman in her 30s in good health. The CDR3 runs from the conserved cysteine through the conserved F or W. D genes are given only for firm matches. Part of the rows lack a size; the others show once, few, many or a class for expanded clones.

D gene	J gene	clone size	V gene	CDR3 DNA	CDR3 protein
TRBD2	TRBJ2-3	few	TRBV9	TGTGCCAGCAGCGTGGGAGGGGCGGGGGGCACAGATACGCAGTATTTT	CASSVGGAGGTDTQYF
NA	TRBJ2-7	many	TRBV5-5	TGTGCCAGCACAGTCGGGACGGTATCCTACGAGCAGTACTTC	CASTVGTVSYEQYF
TRBD1	TRBJ1-5	few	TRBV6-1	TGTGCCAGCAATACCTGGACAGGGGAAAATCAGCCCCAGCATTTT	CASNTWTGENQPQHF
TRBD2	TRBJ2-4	many	TRBV7-9	TGTGCCAGCAGCTTTCCGGGACTAGCGGGCTCGAAGCAGTACTTC	CASSFPGLAGSKQYF
TRBD2	TRBJ2-1	NA	TRBV12-3/TRBV12-4	TGTGCCAGCAGCCTCCGGGGGAGGGATGGTAATGAGCAGTTCTTC	CASSLRGRDGNEQFF
NA	TRBJ2-7	few	TRBV7-2	TGTGCCAGCAGCTCGGGGAGGAGCATCTACGAGCAGTACTTC	CASSSGRSIYEQYF
NA	TRBJ2-3	NA	TRBV30	TGTGCCTGGAGTTTAGGTGCAGATACGCAGTATTTT	CAWSLGADTQYF
NA	TRBJ1-1	few	TRBV5-1	TGCGCCAGCAGCTTGTACAGCGTGATGAACACTGAAGCTTTCTTT	CASSLYSVMNTEAFF
TRBD1	TRBJ2-7	few	TRBV5-5	TGTGCCAGCAGCGCGTACCGGGACAGCGAGGACTACGAGCAGTACTTC	CASSAYRDSEDYEQYF
TRBD2	TRBJ2-2	NA	TRBV5-1	TGCGCCAGCAGCCGGATCGGGGGGACCGGGGAGCTGTTTTTT	CASSRIGGTGELFF
NA	TRBJ2-3	many	TRBV7-2	TGTGCCAGCAGCTTAGGGAGGACAGACGTCGGAGCGCAGTATTTT	CASSLGRTDVGAQYF
NA	TRBJ1-1	NA	TRBV5-1	TGCGCCAGCAGCTTTACTTGGGACAACACTGAAGCTTTCTTT	CASSFTWDNTEAFF
TRBD1	TRBJ1-2	many	TRBV11-1	TGTGCCAGCAGCCCGGACAGGTATAACTATGGCTACACCTTC	CASSPDRYNYGYTF
TRBD2	TRBJ2-1	NA	TRBV5-1	TGCGCCAGCAGCTCGAGTAGCGGGACTAGCTCCTACAATGAGCAGTTCTTC	CASSSSSGTSSYNEQFF
NA	TRBJ2-3	few	TRBV11-2	TGTGCCAGCAGCTCCAGGGGTTGGTCGGATCCGCAGTATTTT	CASSSRGWSDPQYF
NA	TRBJ2-5	many	TRBV11-1	TGTTCCAGCAGCCCTAATTTGGGTAGGGAGACCCAGTACTTC	CSSSPNLGRETQYF
TRBD1	TRBJ1-2	NA	TRBV5-1	TGCGCCGGCAGCCCGGACAGGGGTAATGGCTACACCTTC	CAGSPDRGNGYTF
NA	TRBJ2-3	NA	TRBV29-1	TGCAGCGGGAAGGGACTCGTCACAGATACGCAGTATTTT	CSGKGLVTDTQYF
NA	TRBJ1-2	NA	TRBV25-1	TGTGCCAGCAGGGAAGGGGGGGTCCATGGCTACACCTTC	CASREGGVHGYTF
NA	TRBJ2-7	many	TRBV11-2	TGTGCCAGCAGCTTCTCAGGGGAAGGGGCTGACGAGCAGTACTTC	CASSFSGEGADEQYF
NA	TRBJ2-3	many	TRBV29-1	TGCAGCGTTGTCTCGGTTTCGACTACAGATACGCAGTATTTT	CSVVSVSTTDTQYF
TRBD2	TRBJ2-7	many	TRBV20-1	TGCAGTGCTAGGGGGACTAGCGGGGGGACCTCCTACGAGCAGTACTTC	CSARGTSGGTSYEQYF
NA	TRBJ2-3	NA	TRBV11-2	TGTGCCAGCAGCCCCCCAGGTCGTCGCGATACGCAGTATTTT	CASSPPGRRDTQYF
NA	TRBJ2-1	once	TRBV7-2	TGTGCCAGCAGCCCCCCCGGGTCAGCATACAATGAGCAGTTCTTC	CASSPPGSAYNEQFF
NA	TRBJ2-5	NA	TRBV20-1	TGCAGTGCTAGAGTAGGCAGTACAGGGAATTTGGGGACCCAGTACTTC	CSARVGSTGNLGTQYF
NA	TRBJ2-7	many	TRBV10-3	TGTGCCATCAGTGAGGGTCGGCTCGCTTACGAGCAGTACTTC	CAISEGRLAYEQYF
NA	TRBJ2-4	NA	TRBV7-6	TGTGCCAGCAGCTCCGAACCCCCATACTCTGCAGCAGCCTACAATGAGCAGTACTTC	CASSSEPPYSAAAYNEQYF
NA	TRBJ2-2	few	TRBV5-6	TGTGCCAGCAGCCCGGTTTGGGATACCGGGGAGCTGTTTTTT	CASSPVWDTGELFF
TRBD1	TRBJ2-1	NA	TRBV10-3	TGTGCCATTAGGGGACAGGGTTACTACAATGAGCAGTTCTTC	CAIRGQGYYNEQFF
NA	TRBJ1-4	many	TRBV6-6	TGTGCCAGCAGTTATCGCGGACAGCTTGAAAAACTGTTTTTT	CASSYRGQLEKLFF
TRBD1	TRBJ1-2	NA	TRBV2	TGTGCCAGCAGGGAGGGACAGGGGGGCTTTCAACATGGCTACACCTTC	CASREGQGGFQHGYTF
NA	TRBJ2-5	few	TRBV27	TGTGCCAGCAGTGCAGGAGCGGAGACCCAGTACTTC	CASSAGAETQYF
NA	TRBJ2-7	once	TRBV5-1	TGCGCCAGCAGCTTGCGATCGACAGGTCTCTACGAGCAGTACTTC	CASSLRSTGLYEQYF
TRBD1	TRBJ2-3	NA	TRBV10-3	TGTGCCATCAGTGGAAACCGGGACAGCCCCGATTCAGATACGCAGTATTTT	CAISGNRDSPDSDTQYF
TRBD2	TRBJ2-1	NA	TRBV20-1	TGCAGTGCTACCCGAGATCGAGCGGGAACCGCGGGTGAGCAGTTCTTC	CSATRDRAGTAGEQFF
NA	TRBJ2-5	many	TRBV7-2	TGTGCCAGCAGCTTCAGCCAGCGGGAGACCCAGTACTTC	CASSFSQRETQYF
NA	TRBJ2-7	many	TRBV4-1	TGCGCCAGCAGCCAAGAGATCGGAGAACCCCTACGAGAGCAGTACTTC	CASSQEIGEPLREQYF
TRBD1	TRBJ1-5	few	TRBV20-1	TGCAGTGCTCTGAGGGACAGGGTAAATCAGCCCCAGCATTTT	CSALRDRVNQPQHF
NA	TRBJ2-7	NA	TRBV20-1	TGCAGTGCTAGAGATCGTAGGACAGTGTCCTACGAGCAGTACTTC	CSARDRRTVSYEQYF
NA	TRBJ2-5	few	TRBV28	TGTGCCAGCAGGGTTAACAATGAGCAGTACTTC	CASRVNNEQYF
NA	TRBJ1-5	few	TRBV4-1	TGCGCCAGCAGCCAAGTCGCGACGGGATTGAGCAATCAGCCCCAGCATTTT	CASSQVATGLSNQPQHF
TRBD1	TRBJ2-7	many	TRBV29-1	TGCAGCGTTCCCCTAGGGGGGACAGGGATTACCTACGAGCAGTACTTC	CSVPLGGTGITYEQYF
NA	TRBJ2-2	NA	TRBV5-1	TGCGCCAGCAGCCCTGGGACAATTAACACCGGGGAGCTGTTTTTT	CASSPGTINTGELFF
TRBD1	TRBJ2-7	many	TRBV20-1	TGCAGTGCCGGGTCGGGGACAGGCCCCTACGAGCAGTACTTC	CSAGSGTGPYEQYF
TRBD2	TRBJ2-7	NA	TRBV4-3	TGCGCCAGCAGCCAAGCGTTAGCGGGAACCTACGAGCAGTACTTC	CASSQALAGTYEQYF
TRBD1	TRBJ1-2	NA	TRBV5-1	TGCGCCAGCAGCTCCCGCCTGGGGGACAGGGGCCTCGGCTACACCTTC	CASSSRLGDRGLGYTF
TRBD1	TRBJ2-5	few	TRBV5-1	TGCGCCAGCAGCCTAAACGACAGGGGCAAAGAGACCCAGTACTTC	CASSLNDRGKETQYF
TRBD2	TRBJ2-5	NA	TRBV5-1	TGCGCCAGCAACGCCGGGGGGGCCCACCAAGAGACCCAGTACTTC	CASNAGGAHQETQYF
TRBD1	TRBJ2-3	NA	TRBV12-3/TRBV12-4	TGTGCCAGCAGTCAACAGGGGGCAAGCACAGATACGCAGTATTTT	CASSQQGASTDTQYF
NA	TRBJ1-2	NA	TRBV14	TGTGCCAGCAGCCAAGCTGGGGGAAGGAACTATGGCTACACCTTC	CASSQAGGRNYGYTF
NA	TRBJ2-3	NA	TRBV12-5	TGTGCTAGTGGTTCCCCCTTTACAGATACGCAGTATTTT	CASGSPFTDTQYF
NA	TRBJ2-5	NA	TRBV29-1	TGCAGCGTTGTGACACCTTGCCAAGAGACCCAGTACTTC	CSVVTPCQETQYF
NA	TRBJ1-6	NA	TRBV18	TGTGCCAGCTCGCCTACAGAGAGTAATTCACCCCTCCACTTT	CASSPTESNSPLHF
NA	TRBJ1-1	NA	TRBV19	TGTGCCAGTAGTATCCGCCGGAACACTGAAGCTTTCTTT	CASSIRRNTEAFF
TRBD2	TRBJ2-2	NA	TRBV6-2/TRBV6-3	TGTGCCAGCAGTGACGCTAGCGGGAGGGCCGCGGACACCGGGGAGCTGTTTTTT	CASSDASGRAADTGELFF
NA	TRBJ2-1	few	TRBV29-1	TGCAGCGTTCCAGCGGGTGGGGATTACAATGAGCAGTTCTTC	CSVPAGGDYNEQFF
NA	TRBJ2-1	few	TRBV12-3/TRBV12-4	TGTGCCAGCAGTAATAGGGATGGCTCCTACAATGAGCAGTTCTTC	CASSNRDGSYNEQFF
NA	TRBJ2-3	many	TRBV29-1	TGCAGCGCCCAAGGTTGGGTTTTCACAGATACGCAGTATTTT	CSAQGWVFTDTQYF
NA	TRBJ2-3	few	TRBV7-2	TGTGCCAGCAGCTTACTTGGGGCCAGCGCAGATACGCAGTATTTT	CASSLLGASADTQYF